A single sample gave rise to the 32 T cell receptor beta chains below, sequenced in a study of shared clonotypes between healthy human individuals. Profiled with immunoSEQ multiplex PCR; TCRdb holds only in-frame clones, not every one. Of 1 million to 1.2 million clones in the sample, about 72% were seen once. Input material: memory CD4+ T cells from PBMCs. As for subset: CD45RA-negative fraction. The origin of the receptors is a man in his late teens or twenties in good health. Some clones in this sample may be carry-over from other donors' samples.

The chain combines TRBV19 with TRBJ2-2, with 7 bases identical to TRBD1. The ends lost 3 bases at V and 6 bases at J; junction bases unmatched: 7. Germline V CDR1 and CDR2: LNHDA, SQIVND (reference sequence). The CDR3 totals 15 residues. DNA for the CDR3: TGTGCCAGTAGTATTAGACAGGGTTTGGCCGGGGAGCTGTTTTTT. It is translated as CASSIRQGLAGELFF.

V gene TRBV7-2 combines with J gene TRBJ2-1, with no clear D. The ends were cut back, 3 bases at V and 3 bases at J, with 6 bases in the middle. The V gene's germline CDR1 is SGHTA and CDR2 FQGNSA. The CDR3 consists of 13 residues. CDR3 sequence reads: CASSFGVYNEQFF. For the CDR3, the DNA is TGTGCCAGCAGCTTCGGCGTCTACAATGAGCAGTTCTTC.

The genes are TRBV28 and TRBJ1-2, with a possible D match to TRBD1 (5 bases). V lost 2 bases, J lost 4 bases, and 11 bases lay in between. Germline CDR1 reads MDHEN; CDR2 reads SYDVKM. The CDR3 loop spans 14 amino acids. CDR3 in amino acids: CASSLGQGIYGYTF. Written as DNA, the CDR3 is TGTGCCAGCAGTTTAGGCCAGGGAATCTATGGCTACACCTTC.

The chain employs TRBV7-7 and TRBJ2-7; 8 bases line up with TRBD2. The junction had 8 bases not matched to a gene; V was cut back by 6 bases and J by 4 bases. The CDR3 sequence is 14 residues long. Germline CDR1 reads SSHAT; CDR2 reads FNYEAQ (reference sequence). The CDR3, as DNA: TGTGCCAGCAGTCCCAGGACTAGCCGGTACGAGCAGTACTTC. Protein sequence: CASSPRTSRYEQYF.

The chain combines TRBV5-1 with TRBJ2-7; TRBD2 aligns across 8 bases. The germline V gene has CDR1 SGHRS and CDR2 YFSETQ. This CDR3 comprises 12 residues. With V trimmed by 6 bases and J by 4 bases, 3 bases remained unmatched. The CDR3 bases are TGCGCCAGCACCGGGGGGGCTTACGAGCAGTACTTC. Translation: CASTGGAYEQYF.

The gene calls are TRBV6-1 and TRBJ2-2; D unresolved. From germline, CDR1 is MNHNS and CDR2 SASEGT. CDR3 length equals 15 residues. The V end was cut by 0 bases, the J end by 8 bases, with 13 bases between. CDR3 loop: CASSEARRSAGELFF. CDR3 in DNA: TGTGCCAGCAGTGAAGCACGCAGATCGGCGGGGGAGCTGTTTTTT.

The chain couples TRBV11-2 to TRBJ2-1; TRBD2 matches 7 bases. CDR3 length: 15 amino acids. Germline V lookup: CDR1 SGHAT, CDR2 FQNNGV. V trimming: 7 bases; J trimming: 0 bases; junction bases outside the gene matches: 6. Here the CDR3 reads CASTAGLSSYNEQFF. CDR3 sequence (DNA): TGTGCCAGCACAGCGGGGCTTAGCTCCTACAATGAGCAGTTCTTC.

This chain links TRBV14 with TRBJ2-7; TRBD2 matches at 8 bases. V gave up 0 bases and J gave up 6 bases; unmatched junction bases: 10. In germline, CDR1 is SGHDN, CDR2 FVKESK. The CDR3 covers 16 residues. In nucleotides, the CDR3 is TGTGCCAGCAGCCAAGATTTAGTGGCGGGAGGCCTCGAGCAGTACTTC. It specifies CASSQDLVAGGLEQYF.

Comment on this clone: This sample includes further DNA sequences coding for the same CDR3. The CDR3 here is CASSLGAPTDTQYF. CDR3 DNA sequence: TGCGCCAGCAGCTTGGGAGCCCCCACAGATACGCAGTATTTT. The rearrangement uses TRBV5-1 and TRBJ2-3, with D unclear. The CDR3 has 14 amino acids. V lost 0 bases and J 2 bases, leaving 7 bases between the germline ends. CDR1 SGHRS and CDR2 YFSETQ come from the germline V gene.

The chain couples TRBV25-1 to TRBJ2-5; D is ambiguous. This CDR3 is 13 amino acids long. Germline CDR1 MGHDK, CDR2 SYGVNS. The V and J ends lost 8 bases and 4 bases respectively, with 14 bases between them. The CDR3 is CASGPSPLETQYF. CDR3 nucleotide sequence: TGTGCCAGCGGACCCAGTCCTCTAGAGACCCAGTACTTC.

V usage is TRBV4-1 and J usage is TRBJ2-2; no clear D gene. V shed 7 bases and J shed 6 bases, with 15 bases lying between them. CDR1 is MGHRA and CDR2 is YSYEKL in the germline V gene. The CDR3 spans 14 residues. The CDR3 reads CASTLYEESGELFF. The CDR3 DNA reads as TGCGCCAGCACCCTTTATGAGGAGTCCGGGGAGCTGTTTTTT.

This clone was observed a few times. CDR3 coding DNA: TGTGCCAGCAGTGCGCAGGGGGTGGGGACCCAGCATTTT. Protein: CASSAQGVGTQHF. V and J are TRBV27 and TRBJ1-5; TRBD1 aligns across 7 bases. From germline, CDR1 is MNHEY and CDR2 SMNVEV (reference sequence). V lost 5 bases and J lost 11; bases outside the gene matches: 9. This CDR3 comprises 13 residues.

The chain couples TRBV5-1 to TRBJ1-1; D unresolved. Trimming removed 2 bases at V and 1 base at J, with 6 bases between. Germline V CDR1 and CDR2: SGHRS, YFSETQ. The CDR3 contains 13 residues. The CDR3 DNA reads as TGCGCCAGCAGCTTAATGGAGAACACTGAAGCTTTCTTT. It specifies CASSLMENTEAFF.

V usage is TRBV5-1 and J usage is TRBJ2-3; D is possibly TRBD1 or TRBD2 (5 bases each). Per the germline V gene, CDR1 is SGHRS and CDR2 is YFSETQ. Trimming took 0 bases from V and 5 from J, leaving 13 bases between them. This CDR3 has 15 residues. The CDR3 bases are TGCGCCAGCAGCTTGGCTGGTGGGGGTGGAGATACGCAGTATTTT. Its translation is CASSLAGGGGDTQYF.

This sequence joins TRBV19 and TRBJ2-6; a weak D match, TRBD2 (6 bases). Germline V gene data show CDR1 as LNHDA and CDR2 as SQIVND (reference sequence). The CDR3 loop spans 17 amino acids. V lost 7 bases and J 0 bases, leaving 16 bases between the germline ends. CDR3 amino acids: CASTGVRQFSGANVLTF. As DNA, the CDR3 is TGTGCCAGTACGGGGGTCAGGCAATTCTCTGGGGCCAACGTCCTGACTTTC. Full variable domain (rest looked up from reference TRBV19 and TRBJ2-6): DGGITQSPKYLFRKEGQNVTLSCEQNLNHDAMYWYRQDPGQGLRLIYYSQIVNDFQKGDIAEGYSVSREKKESFPLTVTSAQKNPTAFYLCASTGVRQFSGANVLTFGAGSRLTVL.

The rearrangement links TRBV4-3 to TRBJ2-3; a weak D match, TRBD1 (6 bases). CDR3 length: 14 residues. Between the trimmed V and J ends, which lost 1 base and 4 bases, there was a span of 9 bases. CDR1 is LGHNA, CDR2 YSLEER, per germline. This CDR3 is CASSQGRGSDTQYF. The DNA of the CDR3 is TGCGCCAGCAGCCAAGGCAGGGGCTCAGATACGCAGTATTTT.

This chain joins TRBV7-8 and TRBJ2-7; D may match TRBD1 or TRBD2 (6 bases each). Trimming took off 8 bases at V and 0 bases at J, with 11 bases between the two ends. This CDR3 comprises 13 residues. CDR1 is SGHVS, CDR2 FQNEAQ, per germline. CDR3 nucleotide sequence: TGTGCCAGCGGAGGGGGAAGCTCCTACGAGCAGTACTTC. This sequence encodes CASGGGSSYEQYF.

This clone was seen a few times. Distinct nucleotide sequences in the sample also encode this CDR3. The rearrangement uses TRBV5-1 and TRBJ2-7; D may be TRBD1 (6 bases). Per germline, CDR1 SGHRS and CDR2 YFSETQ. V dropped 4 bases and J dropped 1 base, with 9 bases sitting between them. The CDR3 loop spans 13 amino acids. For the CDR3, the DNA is TGCGCCAGCAGCCCTCAGGGGTCCTACGAGCAGTACTTC. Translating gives CASSPQGSYEQYF. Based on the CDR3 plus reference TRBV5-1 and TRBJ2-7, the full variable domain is KAGVTQTPRYLIKTRGQQVTLSCSPISGHRSVSWYQQTPGQGLQFLFEYFSETQRNKGNFPGRFSGRQFSNSRSEMNVSTLELGDSALYLCASSPQGSYEQYFGPGTRLTVT.

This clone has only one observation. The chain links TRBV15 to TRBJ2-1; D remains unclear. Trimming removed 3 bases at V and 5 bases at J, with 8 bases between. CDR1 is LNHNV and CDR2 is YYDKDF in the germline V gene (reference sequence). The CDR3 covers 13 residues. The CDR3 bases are TGTGCCACCAGCAGGCAGTCAGACAATGAGCAGTTCTTC. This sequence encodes CATSRQSDNEQFF.

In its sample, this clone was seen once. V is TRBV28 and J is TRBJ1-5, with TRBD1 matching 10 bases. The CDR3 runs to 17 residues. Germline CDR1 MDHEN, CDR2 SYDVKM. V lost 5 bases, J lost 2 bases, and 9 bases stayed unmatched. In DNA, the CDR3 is TGTGCCAGCAGTCCTCGCCGGGACAGGGGAGGCAATCAGCCCCAGCATTTT. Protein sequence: CASSPRRDRGGNQPQHF.

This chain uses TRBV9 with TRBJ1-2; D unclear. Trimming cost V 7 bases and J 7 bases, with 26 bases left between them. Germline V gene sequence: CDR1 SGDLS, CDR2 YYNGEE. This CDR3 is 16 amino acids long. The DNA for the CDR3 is TGTGCCAGCGCTGACCCGGTTAGTTTGAGGGCAGGTGGCTACACCTTC. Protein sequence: CASADPVSLRAGGYTF.

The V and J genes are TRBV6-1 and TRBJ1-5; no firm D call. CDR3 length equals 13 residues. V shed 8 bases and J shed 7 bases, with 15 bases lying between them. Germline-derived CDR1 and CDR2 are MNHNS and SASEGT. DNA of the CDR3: TGTGCCAGCCGCGACGCTGCTGGCCAGCCCCAGCATTTT. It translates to CASRDAAGQPQHF.

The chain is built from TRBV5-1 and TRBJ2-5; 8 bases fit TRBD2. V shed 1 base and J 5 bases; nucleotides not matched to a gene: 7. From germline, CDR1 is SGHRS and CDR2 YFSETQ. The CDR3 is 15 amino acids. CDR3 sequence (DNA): TGCGCCAGCAGCTTGAGAGCGGGAGTGATTGAGACCCAGTACTTC. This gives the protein CASSLRAGVIETQYF. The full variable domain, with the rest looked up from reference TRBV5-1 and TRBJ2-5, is KAGVTQTPRYLIKTRGQQVTLSCSPISGHRSVSWYQQTPGQGLQFLFEYFSETQRNKGNFPGRFSGRQFSNSRSEMNVSTLELGDSALYLCASSLRAGVIETQYFGPGTRLLVL.

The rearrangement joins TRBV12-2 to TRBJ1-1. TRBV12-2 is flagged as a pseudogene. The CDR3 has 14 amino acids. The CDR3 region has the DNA TGTGCAAGTCGCTTTAGGACGGGGAACACTGAAGCTTTCTTT. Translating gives CASRFRTGNTEAFF.

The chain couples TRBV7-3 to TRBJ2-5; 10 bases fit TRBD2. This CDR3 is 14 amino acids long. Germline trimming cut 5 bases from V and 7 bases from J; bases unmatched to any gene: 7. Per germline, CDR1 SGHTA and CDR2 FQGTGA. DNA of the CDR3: TGTGCCAGCAGCCCAACTAGCGGGACGGGGACCCAGTACTTC. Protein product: CASSPTSGTGTQYF.

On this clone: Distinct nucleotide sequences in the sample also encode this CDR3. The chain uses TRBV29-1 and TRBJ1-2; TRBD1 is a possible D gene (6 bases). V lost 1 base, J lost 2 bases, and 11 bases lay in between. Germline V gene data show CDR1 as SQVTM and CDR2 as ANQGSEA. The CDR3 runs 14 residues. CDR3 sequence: CSVEGRGKNYGYTF. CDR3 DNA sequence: TGCAGCGTTGAAGGAAGGGGGAAGAACTATGGCTACACCTTC. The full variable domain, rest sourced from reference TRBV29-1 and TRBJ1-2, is SAVISQKPSRDICQRGTSLTIQCQVDSQVTMMFWYRQQPGQSLTLIATANQGSEATYESGFVIDKFPISRPNLTFSTLTVSNMSPEDSSIYLCSVEGRGKNYGYTFGSGTRLTVV.

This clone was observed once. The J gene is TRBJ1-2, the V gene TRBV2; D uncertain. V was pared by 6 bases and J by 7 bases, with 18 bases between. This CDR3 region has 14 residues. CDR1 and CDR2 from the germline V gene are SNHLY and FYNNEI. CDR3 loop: CASRGRAAGGGYTF. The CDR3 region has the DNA TGTGCCAGCAGGGGGAGGGCGGCCGGCGGTGGCTACACCTTC.

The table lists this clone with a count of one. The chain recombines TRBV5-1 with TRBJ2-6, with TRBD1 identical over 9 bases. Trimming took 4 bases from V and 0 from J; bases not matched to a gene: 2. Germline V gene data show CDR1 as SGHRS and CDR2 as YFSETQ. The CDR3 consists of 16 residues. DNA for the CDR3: TGCGCCAGCAGCACGGGACAGGGCTCTGGGGCCAACGTCCTGACTTTC. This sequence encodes CASSTGQGSGANVLTF.

CDR3 loop: CASRPPTSGRGTDTQYF. CDR3 nucleotide sequence: TGCGCCAGCAGACCACCCACTAGCGGGAGGGGCACAGATACGCAGTATTTT. This rearrangement joins TRBV5-1 to TRBJ2-3, with 13 bases that match TRBD2. CDR3 length: 17 residues. J was trimmed by 1 base and V by 5 bases; bases with no gene match: 7. Germline V gives CDR1 SGHRS, CDR2 YFSETQ.

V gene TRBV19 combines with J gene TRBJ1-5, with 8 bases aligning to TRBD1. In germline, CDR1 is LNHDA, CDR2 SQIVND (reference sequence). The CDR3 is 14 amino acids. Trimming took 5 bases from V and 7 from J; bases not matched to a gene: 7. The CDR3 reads CASSGRQGHQPQHF. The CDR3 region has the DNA TGTGCCAGTAGTGGAAGACAGGGGCACCAGCCCCAGCATTTT.

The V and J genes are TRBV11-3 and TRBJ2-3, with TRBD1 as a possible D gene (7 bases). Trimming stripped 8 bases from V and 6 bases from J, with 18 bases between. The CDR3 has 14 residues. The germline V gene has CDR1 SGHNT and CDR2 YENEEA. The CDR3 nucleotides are TGTGCCAGCTCGGAGGGGGCAAATTTGGATACGCAGTATTTT. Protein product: CASSEGANLDTQYF.

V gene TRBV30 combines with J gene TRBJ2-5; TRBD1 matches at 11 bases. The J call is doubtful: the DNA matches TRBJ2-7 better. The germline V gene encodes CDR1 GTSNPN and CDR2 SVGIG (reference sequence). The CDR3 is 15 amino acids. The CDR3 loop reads CAWSPSGTGGYEQYF. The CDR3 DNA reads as TGTGCCTGGAGTCCCTCGGGGACAGGGGGGTACGAGCAGTACTTC.